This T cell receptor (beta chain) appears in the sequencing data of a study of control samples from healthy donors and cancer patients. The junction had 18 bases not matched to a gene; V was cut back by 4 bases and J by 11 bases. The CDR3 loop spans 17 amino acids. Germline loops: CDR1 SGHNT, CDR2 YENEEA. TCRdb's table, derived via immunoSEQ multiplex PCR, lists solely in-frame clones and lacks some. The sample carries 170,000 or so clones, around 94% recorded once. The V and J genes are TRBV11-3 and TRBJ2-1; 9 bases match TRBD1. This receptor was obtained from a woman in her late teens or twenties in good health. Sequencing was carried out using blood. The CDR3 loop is CASSSPGDRAIVNQQFF. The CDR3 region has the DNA TGTGCCAGCAGCTCTCCGGGGGACAGGGCAATAGTTAATCAGCAGTTCTTC.